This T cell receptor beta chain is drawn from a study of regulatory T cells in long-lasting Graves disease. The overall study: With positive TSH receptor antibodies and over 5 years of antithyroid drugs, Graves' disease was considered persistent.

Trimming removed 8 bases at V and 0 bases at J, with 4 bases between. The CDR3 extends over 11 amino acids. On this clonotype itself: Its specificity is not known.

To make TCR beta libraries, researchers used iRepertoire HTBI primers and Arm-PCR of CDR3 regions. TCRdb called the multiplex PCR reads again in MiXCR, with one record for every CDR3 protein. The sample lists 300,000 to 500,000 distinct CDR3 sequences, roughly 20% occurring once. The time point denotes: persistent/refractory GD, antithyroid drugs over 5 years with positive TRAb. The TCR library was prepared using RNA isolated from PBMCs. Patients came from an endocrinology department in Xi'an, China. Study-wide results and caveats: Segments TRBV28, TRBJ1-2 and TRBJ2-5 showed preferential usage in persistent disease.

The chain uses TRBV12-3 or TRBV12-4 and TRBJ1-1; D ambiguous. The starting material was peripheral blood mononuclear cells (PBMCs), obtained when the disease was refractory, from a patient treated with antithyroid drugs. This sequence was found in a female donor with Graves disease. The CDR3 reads CASGLNTEAFF. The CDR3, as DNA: TGTGCCAGCGGTCTGAACACTGAAGCTTTCTTT.